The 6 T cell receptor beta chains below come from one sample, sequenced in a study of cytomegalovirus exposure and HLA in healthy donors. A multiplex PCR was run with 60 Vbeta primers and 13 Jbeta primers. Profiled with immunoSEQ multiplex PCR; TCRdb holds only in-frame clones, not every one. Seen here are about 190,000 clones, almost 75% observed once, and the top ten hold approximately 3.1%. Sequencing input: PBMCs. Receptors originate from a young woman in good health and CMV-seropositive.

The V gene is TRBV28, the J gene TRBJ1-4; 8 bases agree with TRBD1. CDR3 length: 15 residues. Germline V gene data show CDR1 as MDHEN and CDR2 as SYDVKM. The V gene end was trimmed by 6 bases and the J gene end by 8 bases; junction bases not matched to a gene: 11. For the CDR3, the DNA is TGTGCCAGCAGGTTCAACACAGGGACAGGAGAAAAACTGTTTTTT. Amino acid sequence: CASRFNTGTGEKLFF.

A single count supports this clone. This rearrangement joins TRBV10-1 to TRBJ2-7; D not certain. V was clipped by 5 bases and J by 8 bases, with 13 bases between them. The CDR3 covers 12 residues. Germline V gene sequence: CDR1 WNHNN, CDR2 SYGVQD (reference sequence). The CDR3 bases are TGCGCCAGCAGTTTTGACACTGCGAAGCAGTACTTC. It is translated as CASSFDTAKQYF.

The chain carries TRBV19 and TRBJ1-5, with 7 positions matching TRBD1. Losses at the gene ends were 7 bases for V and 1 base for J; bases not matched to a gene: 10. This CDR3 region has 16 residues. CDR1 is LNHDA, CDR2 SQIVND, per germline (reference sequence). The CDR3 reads CASKIGDRASNQPQHF. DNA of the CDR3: TGTGCCAGTAAAATAGGCGACAGGGCGAGCAATCAGCCCCAGCATTTT.

The CDR3 nucleotides read TGTGCCAGAAGCTTGTGGCCAGGCTCCTACAATGAGCAGTTCTTC. Amino acid sequence: CARSLWPGSYNEQFF. The chain links TRBV5-3 to TRBJ2-1, with unresolved D. TRBV5-3 is given ORF status, its function remaining uncertain. V gave up 1 base and J gave up 0 bases, with 8 bases separating them. The CDR3 loop spans 15 amino acids.

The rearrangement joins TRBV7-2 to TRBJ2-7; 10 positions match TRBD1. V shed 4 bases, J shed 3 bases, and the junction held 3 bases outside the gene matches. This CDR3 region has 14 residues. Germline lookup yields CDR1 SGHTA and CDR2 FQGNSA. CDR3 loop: CASSSGTGDYEQYF. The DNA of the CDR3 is TGTGCCAGCAGCTCCGGGACAGGGGACTACGAGCAGTACTTC.

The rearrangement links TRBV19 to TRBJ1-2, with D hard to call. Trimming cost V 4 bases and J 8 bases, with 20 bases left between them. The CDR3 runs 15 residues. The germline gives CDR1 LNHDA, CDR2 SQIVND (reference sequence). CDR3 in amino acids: CASSTPRQARRGYTF. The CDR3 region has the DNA TGTGCCAGTAGTACCCCTCGGCAGGCGAGGAGGGGCTACACCTTC.